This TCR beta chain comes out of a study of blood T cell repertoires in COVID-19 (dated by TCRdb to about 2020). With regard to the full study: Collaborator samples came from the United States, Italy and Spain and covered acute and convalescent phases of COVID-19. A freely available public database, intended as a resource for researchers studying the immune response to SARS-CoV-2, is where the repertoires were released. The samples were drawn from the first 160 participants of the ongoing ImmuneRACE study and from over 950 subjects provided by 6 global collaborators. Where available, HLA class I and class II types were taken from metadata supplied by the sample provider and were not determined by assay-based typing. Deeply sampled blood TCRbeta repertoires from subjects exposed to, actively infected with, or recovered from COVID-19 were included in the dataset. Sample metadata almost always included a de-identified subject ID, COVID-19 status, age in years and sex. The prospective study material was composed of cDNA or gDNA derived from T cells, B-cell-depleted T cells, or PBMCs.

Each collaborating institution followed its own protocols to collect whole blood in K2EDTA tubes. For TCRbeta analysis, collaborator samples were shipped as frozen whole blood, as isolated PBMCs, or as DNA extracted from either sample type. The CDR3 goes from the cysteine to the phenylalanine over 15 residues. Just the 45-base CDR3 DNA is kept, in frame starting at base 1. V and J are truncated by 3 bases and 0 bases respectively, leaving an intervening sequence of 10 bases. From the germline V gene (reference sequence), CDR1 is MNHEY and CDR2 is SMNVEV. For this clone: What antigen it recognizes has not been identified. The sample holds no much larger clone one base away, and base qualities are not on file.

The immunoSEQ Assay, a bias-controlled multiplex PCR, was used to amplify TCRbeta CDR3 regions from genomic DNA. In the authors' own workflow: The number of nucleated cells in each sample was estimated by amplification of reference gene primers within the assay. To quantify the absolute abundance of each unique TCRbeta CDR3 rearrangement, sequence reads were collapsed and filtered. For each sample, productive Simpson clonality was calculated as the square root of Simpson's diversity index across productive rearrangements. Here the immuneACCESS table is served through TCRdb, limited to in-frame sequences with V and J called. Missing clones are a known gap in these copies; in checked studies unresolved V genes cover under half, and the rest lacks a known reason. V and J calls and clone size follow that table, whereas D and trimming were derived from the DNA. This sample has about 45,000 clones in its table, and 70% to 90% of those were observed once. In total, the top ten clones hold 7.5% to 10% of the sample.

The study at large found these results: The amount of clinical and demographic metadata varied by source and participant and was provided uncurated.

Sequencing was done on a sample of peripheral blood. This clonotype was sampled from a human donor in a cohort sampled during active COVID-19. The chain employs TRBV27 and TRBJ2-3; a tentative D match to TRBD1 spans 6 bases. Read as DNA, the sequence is TGTGCCAGCAGTTTGGACAGCCTCAGCACAGATACGCAGTATTTT. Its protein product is CASSLDSLSTDTQYF.